This T cell receptor beta chain was observed in a study of T cells expressing NK-cell markers. Turning to the study itself: There were seven HCMV-seropositive donors and one seronegative donor among the eight sequenced.

CDR3 length: 14 residues. CDR1 and CDR2 from the germline V gene are MNHEY and SMNVEV (reference sequence). Study-wide results and limits: A handful of donors showed these clonotypes also leading the CD3+CD56-NKG2C+ fraction. HCMV specificity of expanded NKG2C+ T cell clones remained unclear.

The cDNA for TCR beta came from 5'RACE template switching with UMIs. TCRdb re-called the 5' RACE reads, yielding one record per CDR3 amino acid sequence without DNA. The data show approximately 550,000 distinct CDR3 sequences, and the top ten clones hold approximately 3.6%. A note on this clonotype: Its antigen is unknown.

The chain has TRBV27 and TRBJ1-2; TCRdb calls TRBD1, which cannot be checked without DNA. Sequenced input: blood T cells: a sorted CD56 or NKG2C T cell subset, CD4+ or CD8+ T cells, or bulk PBMC T cells (not recorded which). The clonotype was recovered from a young man in good health. CDR3 residues: CASSLVRGHYGYTF.